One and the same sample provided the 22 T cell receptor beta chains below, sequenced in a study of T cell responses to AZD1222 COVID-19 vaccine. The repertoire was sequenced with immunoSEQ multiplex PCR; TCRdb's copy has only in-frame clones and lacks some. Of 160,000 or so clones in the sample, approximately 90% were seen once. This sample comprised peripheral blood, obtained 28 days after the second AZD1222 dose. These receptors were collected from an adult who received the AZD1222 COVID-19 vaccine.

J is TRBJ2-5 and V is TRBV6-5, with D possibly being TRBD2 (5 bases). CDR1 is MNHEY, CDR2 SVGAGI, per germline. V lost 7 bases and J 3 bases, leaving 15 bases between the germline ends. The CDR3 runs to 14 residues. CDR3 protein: CASKWRAAKETQYF. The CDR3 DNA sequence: TGTGCCAGCAAGTGGCGGGCAGCAAAAGAGACCCAGTACTTC.

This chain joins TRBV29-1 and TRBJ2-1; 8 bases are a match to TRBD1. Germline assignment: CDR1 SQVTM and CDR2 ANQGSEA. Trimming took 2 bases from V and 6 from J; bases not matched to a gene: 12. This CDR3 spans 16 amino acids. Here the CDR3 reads CSVEPTGTGVVNEQFF. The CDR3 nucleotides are TGCAGCGTTGAACCAACCGGGACAGGTGTCGTCAATGAGCAGTTCTTC.

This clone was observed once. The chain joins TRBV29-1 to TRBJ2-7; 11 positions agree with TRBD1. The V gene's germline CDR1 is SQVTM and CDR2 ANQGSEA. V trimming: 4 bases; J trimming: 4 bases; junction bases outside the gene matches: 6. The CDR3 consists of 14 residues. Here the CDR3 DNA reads TGCAGCGTTGGCCTCGGGGACAGGGGGTACGAGCAGTACTTC. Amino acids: CSVGLGDRGYEQYF.

CDR3 residues: CASSLGSRDEQYF. CDR3 bases: TGCGCCAGCAGCTTGGGCAGTCGGGACGAGCAGTACTTC. The genes are TRBV5-1 and TRBJ2-7; D is ambiguous. V dropped 0 bases and J dropped 5 bases, with 9 bases sitting between them. Germline V gene lookup returns CDR1 SGHRS and CDR2 YFSETQ. This CDR3 is built from 13 residues.

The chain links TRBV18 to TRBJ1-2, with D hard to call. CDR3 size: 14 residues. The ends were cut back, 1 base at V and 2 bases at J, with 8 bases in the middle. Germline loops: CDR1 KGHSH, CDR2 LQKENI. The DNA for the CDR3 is TGTGCCAGCTCACCACTAGCCTTGAACTATGGCTACACCTTC. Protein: CASSPLALNYGYTF.

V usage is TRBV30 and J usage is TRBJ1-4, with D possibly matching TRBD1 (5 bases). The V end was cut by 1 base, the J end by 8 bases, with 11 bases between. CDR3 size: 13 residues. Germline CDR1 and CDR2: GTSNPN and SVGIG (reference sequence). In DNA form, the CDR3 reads TGTGCCTGGAGTGGAGACCCAGGGGAAAAACTGTTTTTT. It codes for CAWSGDPGEKLFF. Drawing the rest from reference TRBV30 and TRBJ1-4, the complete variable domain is SQTIHQWPATLVQPVGSPLSLECTVEGTSNPNLYWYRQAAGRGLQLLFYSVGIGQISSEVPQNLSASRPQDRQFILSSKKLLLSDSGFYLCAWSGDPGEKLFFGSGTQLSVL.

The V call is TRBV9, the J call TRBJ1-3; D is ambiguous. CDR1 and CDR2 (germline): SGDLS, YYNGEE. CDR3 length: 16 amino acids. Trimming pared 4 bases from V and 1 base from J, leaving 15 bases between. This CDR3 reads CASSRDGRLSGNTIYF. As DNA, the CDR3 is TGTGCCAGCAGCAGAGACGGCCGGCTTTCTGGAAACACCATATATTTT.

Here the CDR3 DNA reads TGTGCCAGCAGCCAATATAGTGGGGAGACCCAGTACTTC. Its protein is CASSQYSGETQYF. The rearrangement uses TRBV7-9 and TRBJ2-5; no firm D call. The CDR3 has 13 amino acids. The V and J ends lost 5 bases and 5 bases respectively, with 12 bases between them. The germline gives CDR1 SEHNR, CDR2 FQNEAQ (reference sequence).

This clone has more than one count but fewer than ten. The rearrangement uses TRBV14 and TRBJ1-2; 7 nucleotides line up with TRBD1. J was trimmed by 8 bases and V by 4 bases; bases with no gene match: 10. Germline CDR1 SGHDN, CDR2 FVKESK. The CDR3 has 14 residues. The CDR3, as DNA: TGTGCCAGCAGCCCTAGGGACAGATCTTTAGGCTACACCTTC. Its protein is CASSPRDRSLGYTF.

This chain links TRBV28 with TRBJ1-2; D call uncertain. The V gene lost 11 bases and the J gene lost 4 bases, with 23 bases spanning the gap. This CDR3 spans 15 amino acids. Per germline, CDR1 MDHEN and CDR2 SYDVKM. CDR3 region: CASSPPGPPPYGYTF. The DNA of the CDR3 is TGTGCCTCCTCCCCCCCTGGGCCTCCCCCCTATGGCTACACCTTC.

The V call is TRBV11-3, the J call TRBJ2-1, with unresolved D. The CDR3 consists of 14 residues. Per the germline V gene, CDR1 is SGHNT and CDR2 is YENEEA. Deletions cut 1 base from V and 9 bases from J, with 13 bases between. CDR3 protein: CASSLAGLDGEQFF. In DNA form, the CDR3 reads TGTGCCAGCAGCTTAGCCGGGTTGGATGGTGAGCAGTTCTTC.

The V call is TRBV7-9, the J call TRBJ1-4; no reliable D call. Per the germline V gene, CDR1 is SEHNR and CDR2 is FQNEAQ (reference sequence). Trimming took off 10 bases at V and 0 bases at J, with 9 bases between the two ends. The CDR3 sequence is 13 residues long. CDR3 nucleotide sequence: TGTGCCACCACAGATGCAACTAATGAAAAACTGTTTTTT. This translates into CATTDATNEKLFF.

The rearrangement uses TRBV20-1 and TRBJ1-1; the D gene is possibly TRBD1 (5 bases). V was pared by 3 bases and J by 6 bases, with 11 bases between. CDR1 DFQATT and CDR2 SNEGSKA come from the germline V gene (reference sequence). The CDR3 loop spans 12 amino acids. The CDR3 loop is CSASSGQAEAFF. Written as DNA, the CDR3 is TGCAGTGCTAGTTCGGGGCAGGCTGAAGCTTTCTTT.

CDR3 protein: CASSFGLIEAFF. The CDR3 DNA reads TGTGCCAGCAGTTTCGGTCTAATTGAAGCTTTCTTT. The rearrangement links TRBV12-3 or TRBV12-4 to TRBJ1-1; D uncertain. Trimming took 3 bases from V and 7 from J, leaving 9 bases between them. CDR3 size: 12 residues.

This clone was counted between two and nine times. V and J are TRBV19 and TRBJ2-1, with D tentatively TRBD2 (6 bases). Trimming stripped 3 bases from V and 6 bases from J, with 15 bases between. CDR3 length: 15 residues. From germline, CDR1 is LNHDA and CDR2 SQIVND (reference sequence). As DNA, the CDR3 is TGTGCCAGTAGTATGGAGGGGTATCCAACCAATGAGCAGTTCTTC. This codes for CASSMEGYPTNEQFF. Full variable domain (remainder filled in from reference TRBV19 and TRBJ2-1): DGGITQSPKYLFRKEGQNVTLSCEQNLNHDAMYWYRQDPGQGLRLIYYSQIVNDFQKGDIAEGYSVSREKKESFPLTVTSAQKNPTAFYLCASSMEGYPTNEQFFGPGTRLTVL.

The CDR3 sequence is CASSGDLTNYGYTF. The CDR3 bases are TGCGCCAGCAGCGGCGACCTAACTAACTATGGCTACACCTTC. This chain connects TRBV5-1 to TRBJ1-2; no firm D call. The CDR3 is 14 residues long. Trimming left V 4 bases short and J 0 bases short, with 10 bases between. Germline assignment: CDR1 SGHRS and CDR2 YFSETQ.

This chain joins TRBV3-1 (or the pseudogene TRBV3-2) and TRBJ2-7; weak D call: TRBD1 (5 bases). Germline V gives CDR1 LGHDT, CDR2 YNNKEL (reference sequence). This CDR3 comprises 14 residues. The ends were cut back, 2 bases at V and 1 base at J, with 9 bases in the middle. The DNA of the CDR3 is TGTGCCAGCAGCCAACACAGGAATTCCTACGAGCAGTACTTC. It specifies CASSQHRNSYEQYF.

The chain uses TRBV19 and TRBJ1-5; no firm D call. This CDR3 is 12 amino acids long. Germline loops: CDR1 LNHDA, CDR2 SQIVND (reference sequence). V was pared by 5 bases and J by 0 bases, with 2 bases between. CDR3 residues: CASSHSNQPQHF. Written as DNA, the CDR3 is TGTGCCAGTAGTCATAGCAATCAGCCCCAGCATTTT.

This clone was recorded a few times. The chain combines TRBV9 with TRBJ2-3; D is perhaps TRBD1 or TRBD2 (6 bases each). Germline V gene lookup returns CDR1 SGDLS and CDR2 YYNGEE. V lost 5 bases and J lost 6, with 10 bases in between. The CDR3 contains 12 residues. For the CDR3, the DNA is TGTGCCAGCAGGGGGGGCTCCGATACGCAGTATTTT. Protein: CASRGGSDTQYF. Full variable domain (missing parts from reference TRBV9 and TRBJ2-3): DSGVTQTPKHLITATGQRVTLRCSPRSGDLSVYWYQQSLDQGLQFLIQYYNGEERAKGNILERFSAQQFPDLHSELNLSSLELGDSALYFCASRGGSDTQYFGPGTRLTVL.

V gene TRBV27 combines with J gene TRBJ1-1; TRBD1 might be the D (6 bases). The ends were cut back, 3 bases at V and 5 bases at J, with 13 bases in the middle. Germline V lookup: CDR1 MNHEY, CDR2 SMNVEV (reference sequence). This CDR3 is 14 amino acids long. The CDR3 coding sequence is TGTGCCAGCAGTTTGGGGGGCTTAAGTACTGAAGCTTTCTTT. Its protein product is CASSLGGLSTEAFF.

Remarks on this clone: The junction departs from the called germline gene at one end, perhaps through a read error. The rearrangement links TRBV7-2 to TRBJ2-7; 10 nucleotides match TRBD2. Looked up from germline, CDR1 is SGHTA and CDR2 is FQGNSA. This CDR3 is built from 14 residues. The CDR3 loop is CASSVAGGNLEQYF. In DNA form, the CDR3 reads TGTGCCAGCAGCGTAGCGGGGGGTAATTTAGAGCAGTACTTC.

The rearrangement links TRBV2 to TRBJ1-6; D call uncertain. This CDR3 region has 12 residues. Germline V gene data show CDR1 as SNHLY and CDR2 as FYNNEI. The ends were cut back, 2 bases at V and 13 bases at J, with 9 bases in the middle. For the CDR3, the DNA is TGTGCCAGCAGTGAATTGAGAACTCCCCTCCACTTT. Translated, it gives CASSELRTPLHF.